This passage covers 26 T cell receptor beta chains from one sample sequenced in a study of breast tumors, draining lymph nodes, adjacent tissues. The lymph nodes were axillary draining lymph nodes from breast cancer patients. TCRdb passed the multiplex PCR reads through MiXCR, listing each CDR3 protein once. The sample includes some 140,000 distinct CDR3 sequences, under 25% seen only once; the top ten take 2.5% to 3%. Material: axillary lymph node tissue. The receptors were gathered from a female donor with breast cancer. Some clones in this sample may be carry-over from other donors' samples.

This clonotype showed up many times. The rearrangement links TRBV7-3 to TRBJ2-1, with 11 bases that match TRBD2. V was pared by 1 base and J by 2 bases, with 1 base of the junction left unmatched. Germline loops: CDR1 SGHTA, CDR2 FQGTGA. The CDR3 contains 16 residues. The CDR3 region has the DNA TGTGCCAGCAGCTTAAATAGCGGGAGGGCCTACAATGAGCAGTTCTTC. This gives the protein CASSLNSGRAYNEQFF.

This clonotype was picked up a small number of times. This could be a read error, since a much larger clone is one nucleotide away. The CDR3 does not close with the conserved phenylalanine or tryptophan, likely indicating a read error. This chain joins TRBV2 and TRBJ1-2; the match to TRBD1 covers 8 bases. The CDR3 is 16 residues long. After removal of 5 bases from V and 0 bases from J, the junction contained 8 bases not matched to a gene. Germline-derived CDR1 and CDR2 are SNHLY and FYNNEI. The CDR3 loop reads CASSNGQGASNYGYTL. CDR3 in DNA: TGTGCCAGCAGTAACGGACAGGGTGCATCTAACTATGGCTACACCCTC.

Written as DNA, the CDR3 is TGTGCCAGCAGTTTGGGGGGGACAGCTAACTATGGCTACACCTTC. Its protein is CASSLGGTANYGYTF. The chain is built from TRBV28 and TRBJ1-2, with 7 nucleotides matching TRBD1. The CDR3 loop spans 15 amino acids. Germline CDR1 is MDHEN and CDR2 is SYDVKM. V shed 3 bases, J shed 0 bases, and the junction held 4 bases outside the gene matches.

The sample holds many counts of this clonotype. V usage is TRBV20-1 and J usage is TRBJ2-1; 11 nucleotides line up with TRBD2. The CDR3 totals 16 residues. Per the germline V gene, CDR1 is DFQATT and CDR2 is SNEGSKA (reference sequence). Trimming removed 0 bases from V and 4 bases from J; junction bases left unmatched: 5. CDR3 region: CSARDPLAGAYNEQFF. The DNA for the CDR3 is TGCAGTGCTAGAGACCCACTAGCGGGAGCTTACAATGAGCAGTTCTTC.

Turning to this clonotype: It may be a read error: a sequence one base away is much more abundant. This chain connects TRBV20-1 to TRBJ1-2; 7 bases are shared with TRBD1. The CDR3 contains 13 residues. V lost 5 bases and J lost 7; bases outside the gene matches: 10. The germline gives CDR1 DFQATT, CDR2 SNEGSKA (reference sequence). CDR3 protein: CSAGVRGPGGYTF. The CDR3 nucleotides read TGCAGTGCTGGAGTTAGGGGGCCTGGTGGCTACACCTTC.

This clonotype was counted between two and nine times. One junction end disagrees with the germline gene, perhaps due to a read error. The CDR3 reads CASSVGGGVEQETHYF. The CDR3 region has the DNA TGCGCCAGCAGCGTGGGGGGGGGCGTCGAGCAAGAGACCCATTACTTC. The chain couples TRBV5-1 to TRBJ2-5; a weak D match, TRBD2 (7 bases). This CDR3 has 16 amino acids. CDR1 is SGHRS and CDR2 is YFSETQ in the germline V gene.

This clonotype was seen more than once but under ten times. The chain carries TRBV7-3 and TRBJ2-1, with TRBD2 matching 8 bases. The trim removed 1 base at V and 2 bases at J, leaving 13 bases unmatched. The CDR3 loop spans 19 amino acids. Germline CDR1 is SGHTA and CDR2 is FQGTGA. The CDR3 is CASSLSPQLAGPTYNEQFF. CDR3 nucleotides: TGTGCCAGCAGCTTAAGCCCCCAGCTAGCGGGCCCTACCTACAATGAGCAGTTCTTC.

About this clonotype itself: A single base separates this from a much larger clone, so it may be a read error. The chain employs TRBV5-6 and TRBJ1-2; D gene unclear. Germline V gene sequence: CDR1 SGHDT, CDR2 YYEEEE. This CDR3 is 14 amino acids long. This chain's CDR3 is CASSLVVGNYSYAF. CDR3 coding DNA: TGTGCCAGCAGCTTGGTTGTAGGGAACTATAGCTACGCCTTC.

In its sample, this clonotype was seen many times. V gene TRBV27 combines with J gene TRBJ1-2, with D possibly being TRBD1 (6 bases). V shed 5 bases and J shed 8 bases, with 9 bases lying between them. This CDR3 region has 11 residues. Germline CDR1 MNHEY, CDR2 SMNVEV (reference sequence). As DNA, the CDR3 is TGTGCCAGCAGTCAAGGGGGAGGCTACACCTTC. This sequence encodes CASSQGGGYTF.

The J gene is TRBJ1-5, the V gene TRBV6-5; TRBD1 matches 7 bases. V gave up 5 bases and J gave up 6 bases; unmatched junction bases: 4. CDR1 MNHEY and CDR2 SVGAGI come from the germline V gene. CDR3 length: 13 amino acids. This chain's CDR3 is CASSADRVQPQHF. CDR3 DNA sequence: TGTGCCAGCAGTGCCGACAGGGTTCAGCCCCAGCATTTT.

This clonotype was observed many times. This rearrangement joins TRBV7-2 to TRBJ2-7, with D perhaps TRBD1 (6 bases). Germline V CDR1 and CDR2: SGHTA, FQGNSA. The CDR3 extends over 15 amino acids. V was shortened by 0 bases and J by 0 bases, with 9 bases between the two germline ends. CDR3 sequence reads: CASSLATGSSYEQYF. The DNA of the CDR3 is TGTGCCAGCAGCTTAGCTACAGGGAGCTCCTACGAGCAGTACTTC. The complete variable domain, with remaining parts taken from reference TRBV7-2 and TRBJ2-7, reads GAGVSQSPSNKVTEKGKDVELRCDPISGHTALYWYRQSLGQGLEFLIYFQGNSAPDKSGLPSDRFSAERTGGSVSTLTIQRTQQEDSAVYLCASSLATGSSYEQYFGPGTRLTVT.

This clonotype occurred a few times. The CDR3 nucleotides read TGTGCCAGTAGTGTCGGACAACCCTACGAGCAGTACTTC. Translation: CASSVGQPYEQYF. The rearrangement uses TRBV19 and TRBJ2-7, with D maybe TRBD1 (5 bases). This CDR3 region has 13 residues. The V end was cut by 5 bases, the J end by 2 bases, with 10 bases between. CDR1 is LNHDA and CDR2 is SQIVND in the germline V gene (reference sequence). The full variable domain, in which reference TRBV19 and TRBJ2-7 provide the parts outside the CDR3, is DGGITQSPKYLFRKEGQNVTLSCEQNLNHDAMYWYRQDPGQGLRLIYYSQIVNDFQKGDIAEGYSVSREKKESFPLTVTSAQKNPTAFYLCASSVGQPYEQYFGPGTRLTVT.

This clonotype was recorded at least ten times. CDR3 nucleotides: TGCAGCCACGGGGCCTGGGGTGAGCAGTTCTTC. It codes for CSHGAWGEQFF. V and J are TRBV29-1 and TRBJ2-1; D assignment may be TRBD1 or TRBD2 (5 bases each). Germline assignment: CDR1 SQVTM and CDR2 ANQGSEA. The CDR3 consists of 11 residues. V lost 8 bases and J 9 bases, leaving 14 bases between the germline ends.

There are many counts of this clonotype. As DNA, the CDR3 is TGTGCCAGCAGTGCCGGACAGGGGAGCAATCAGCCCCAGCATTTT. This gives the protein CASSAGQGSNQPQHF. The V and J genes are TRBV6-1 and TRBJ1-5; 9 positions agree with TRBD1. CDR1 is MNHNS, CDR2 SASEGT, per germline. This CDR3 has 15 residues. With 4 bases clipped from V and 1 base from J, the junction kept 2 bases outside the gene matches.

The gene calls are TRBV6-1 and TRBJ1-1; D not resolved. The length of the CDR3 is 13 residues. The germline V gene encodes CDR1 MNHNS and CDR2 SASEGT. The ends were cut back, 1 base at V and 3 bases at J, with 6 bases in the middle. CDR3 DNA sequence: TGTGCCAGCAGTGAAGGGGCGGACACTGAAGCTTTCTTT. This translates into CASSEGADTEAFF.

This clonotype has a count of ten or more. The chain joins TRBV19 to TRBJ2-1; TRBD1 is a possible D gene (6 bases). CDR1 and CDR2 (germline): LNHDA, SQIVND (reference sequence). The CDR3 loop spans 12 amino acids. V was shortened by 10 bases and J by 3 bases, with 10 bases between the two germline ends. The CDR3: CATGTNYNEQFF. The CDR3 bases are TGTGCCACCGGGACAAACTACAATGAGCAGTTCTTC.

This clonotype appeared many times. This chain connects TRBV2 to TRBJ2-5; possible D gene TRBD2, 5 bases. V gave up 1 base and J gave up 0 bases, with 9 bases separating them. Germline V gives CDR1 SNHLY, CDR2 FYNNEI. CDR3 length equals 15 residues. Here the CDR3 reads CASSEEAGNQETQYF. The CDR3 DNA reads TGTGCCAGCAGTGAAGAGGCCGGGAACCAAGAGACCCAGTACTTC. Variable domain in full (rest from reference TRBV2 and TRBJ2-5): EPEVTQTPSHQVTQMGQEVILRCVPISNHLYFYWYRQILGQKVEFLVSFYNNEISEKSEIFDDQFSVERPDGSNFTLKIRSTKLEDSAMYFCASSEEAGNQETQYFGPGTRLLVL.

This clonotype was observed at least ten times. In nucleotides, the CDR3 is TGCAGTGCTAGAGGGTCGATTTGGGAGAATCAGCCCCAGCATTTT. It codes for CSARGSIWENQPQHF. The chain couples TRBV20-1 to TRBJ1-5, with D uncertain. V was cut by 1 base and J by 4 bases, with 14 bases left in between. The CDR3 totals 15 residues. The V gene's germline CDR1 is DFQATT and CDR2 SNEGSKA (reference sequence).

This clonotype was observed at least ten times. The chain uses TRBV5-4 and TRBJ2-1; D not certain. CDR1 and CDR2 (germline): SGHNT, YYREEE (reference sequence). The CDR3 has 13 amino acids. Deletions cut 0 bases from V and 9 bases from J, with 10 bases between. Here the CDR3 reads CASSLDRSAEQFF. In DNA, the CDR3 is TGTGCCAGCAGCTTGGATCGAAGTGCTGAGCAGTTCTTC.

This clonotype was counted a few times. The chain's CDR3 is CASSVRDVKGETQYF. CDR3 in DNA: TGTGCCAGCAGCGTACGGGACGTAAAGGGGGAGACCCAGTACTTC. The rearrangement joins TRBV11-2 to TRBJ2-5, with D perhaps given as TRBD1 or TRBD2 (5 bases each). The CDR3 loop spans 15 amino acids. CDR1 is SGHAT and CDR2 is FQNNGV in the germline V gene. V lost 5 bases and J lost 5, with 18 bases in between.

As to this clonotype: This may be a read error, as it is one base from a much larger clone. As the CDR3 is not closed by the conserved phenylalanine or tryptophan, this likely results from a read error. The genes are TRBV6-1 and TRBJ2-5; D gene unclear. V shed 9 bases and J shed 4 bases, with 18 bases lying between them. This CDR3 is built from 14 residues. The germline V gene has CDR1 MNHNS and CDR2 SASEGT. DNA for the CDR3: TGTGCCAGTGTCTCCAGGACGAGGCCAGAGACCCAGTACCTC. It specifies CASVSRTRPETQYL.

This clonotype was seen many times. The chain joins TRBV18 to TRBJ2-7; D perhaps matches TRBD2 (6 bases). CDR1 is KGHSH and CDR2 is LQKENI in the germline V gene. The germline V and J ends were trimmed by 3 bases and 4 bases, with 10 bases remaining between them. CDR3 length equals 13 residues. CDR3 coding DNA: TGTGCCAGCTCACCGCGGGGATTGTACGAGCAGTACTTC. It specifies CASSPRGLYEQYF.

This clonotype was observed at least ten times. CDR3 DNA sequence: TGTGCCAGCAGTGAATATCTAGCGGGAGGCGATACGCAGTATTTT. Protein sequence: CASSEYLAGGDTQYF. The chain carries TRBV2 and TRBJ2-3; the match to TRBD2 covers 11 bases. CDR1 and CDR2 (germline): SNHLY, FYNNEI. The CDR3 is made up of 15 amino acids. V was pared by 2 bases and J by 6 bases, with 4 bases of the junction left unmatched.

This clonotype occurred many times. The chain carries TRBV7-2 and TRBJ2-7; D possibly corresponds to TRBD1 (5 bases). Germline assignment: CDR1 SGHTA and CDR2 FQGNSA. CDR3 length: 17 residues. Trimming stripped 2 bases from V and 2 bases from J, with 19 bases between. CDR3 sequence: CASSLWSIEGAPYEQYF. The CDR3, as DNA: TGTGCCAGCAGCTTATGGTCTATTGAAGGGGCCCCCTACGAGCAGTACTTC.

This chain connects TRBV20-1 to TRBJ2-3, with 7 nucleotides matching TRBD1. Looked up from germline, CDR1 is DFQATT and CDR2 is SNEGSKA (reference sequence). J was trimmed by 2 bases and V by 4 bases; bases with no gene match: 3. The CDR3 contains 13 residues. The CDR3 DNA reads TGCAGTGCTATAGGACAGGCCACAGATACGCAGTATTTT. This codes for CSAIGQATDTQYF.

The chain combines TRBV5-6 with TRBJ2-3, with no clear D. The CDR3 extends over 15 amino acids. Germline lookup yields CDR1 SGHDT and CDR2 YYEEEE. Trimming shortened V by 1 base and J by 5 bases, and 14 bases separated the two germline ends. CDR3 protein: CASSLSGRKIDTQYF. DNA for the CDR3: TGTGCCAGCAGCTTGTCTGGCAGAAAAATAGATACGCAGTATTTT.